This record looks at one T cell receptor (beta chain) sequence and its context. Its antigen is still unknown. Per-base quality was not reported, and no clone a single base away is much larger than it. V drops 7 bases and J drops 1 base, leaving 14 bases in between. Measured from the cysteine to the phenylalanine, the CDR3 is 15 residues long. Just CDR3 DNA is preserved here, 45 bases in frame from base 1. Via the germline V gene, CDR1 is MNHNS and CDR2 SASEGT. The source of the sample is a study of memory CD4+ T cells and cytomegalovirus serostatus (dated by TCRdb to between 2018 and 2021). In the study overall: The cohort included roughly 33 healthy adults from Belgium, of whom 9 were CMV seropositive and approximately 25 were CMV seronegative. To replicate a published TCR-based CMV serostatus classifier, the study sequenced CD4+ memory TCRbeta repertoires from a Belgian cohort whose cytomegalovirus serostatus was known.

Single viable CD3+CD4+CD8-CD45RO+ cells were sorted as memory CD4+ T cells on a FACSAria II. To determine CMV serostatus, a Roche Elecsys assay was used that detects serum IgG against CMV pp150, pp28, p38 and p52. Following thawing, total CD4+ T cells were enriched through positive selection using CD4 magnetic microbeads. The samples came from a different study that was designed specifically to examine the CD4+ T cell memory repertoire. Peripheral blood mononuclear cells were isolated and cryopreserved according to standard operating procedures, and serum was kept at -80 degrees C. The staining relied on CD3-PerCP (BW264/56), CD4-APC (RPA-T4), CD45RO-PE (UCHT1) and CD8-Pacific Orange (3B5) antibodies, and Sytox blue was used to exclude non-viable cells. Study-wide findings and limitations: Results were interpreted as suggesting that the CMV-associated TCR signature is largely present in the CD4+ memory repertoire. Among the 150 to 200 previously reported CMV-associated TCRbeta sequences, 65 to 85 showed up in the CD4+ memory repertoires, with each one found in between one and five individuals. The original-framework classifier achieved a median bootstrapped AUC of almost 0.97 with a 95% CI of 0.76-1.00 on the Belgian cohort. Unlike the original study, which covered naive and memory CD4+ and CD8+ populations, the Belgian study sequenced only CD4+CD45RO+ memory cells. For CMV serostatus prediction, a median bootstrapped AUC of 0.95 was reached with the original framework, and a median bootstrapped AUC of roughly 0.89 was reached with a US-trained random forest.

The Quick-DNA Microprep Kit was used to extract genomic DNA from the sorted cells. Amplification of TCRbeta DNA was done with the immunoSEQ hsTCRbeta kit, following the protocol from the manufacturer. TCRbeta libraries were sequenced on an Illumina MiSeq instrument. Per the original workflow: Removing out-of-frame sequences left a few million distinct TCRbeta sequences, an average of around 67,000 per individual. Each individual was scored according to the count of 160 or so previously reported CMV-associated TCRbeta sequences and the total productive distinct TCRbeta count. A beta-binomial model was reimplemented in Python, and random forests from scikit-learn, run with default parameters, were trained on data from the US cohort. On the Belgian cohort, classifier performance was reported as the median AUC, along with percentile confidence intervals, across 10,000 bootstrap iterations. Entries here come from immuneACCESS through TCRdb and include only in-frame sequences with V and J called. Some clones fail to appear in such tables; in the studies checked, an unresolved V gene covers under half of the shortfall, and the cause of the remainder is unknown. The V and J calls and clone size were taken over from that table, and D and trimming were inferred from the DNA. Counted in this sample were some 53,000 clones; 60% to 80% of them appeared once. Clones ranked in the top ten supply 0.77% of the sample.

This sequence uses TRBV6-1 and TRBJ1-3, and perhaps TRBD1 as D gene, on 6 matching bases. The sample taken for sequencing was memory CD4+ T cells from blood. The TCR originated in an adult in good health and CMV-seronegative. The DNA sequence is TGTGCCAGCATGTCACAGGGTACATCTGGAAACACCATATATTTT. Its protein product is CASMSQGTSGNTIYF.